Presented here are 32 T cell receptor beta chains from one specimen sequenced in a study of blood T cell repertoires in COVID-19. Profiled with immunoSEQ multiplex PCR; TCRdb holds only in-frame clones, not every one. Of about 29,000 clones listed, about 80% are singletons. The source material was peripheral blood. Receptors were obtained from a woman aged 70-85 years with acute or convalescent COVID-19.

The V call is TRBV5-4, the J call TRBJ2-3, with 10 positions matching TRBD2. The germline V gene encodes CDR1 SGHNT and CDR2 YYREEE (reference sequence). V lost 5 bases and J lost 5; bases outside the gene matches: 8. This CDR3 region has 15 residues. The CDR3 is CASSISGGARDTQYF. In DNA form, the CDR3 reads TGTGCCAGCAGTATCAGCGGGGGGGCCCGAGATACGCAGTATTTT.

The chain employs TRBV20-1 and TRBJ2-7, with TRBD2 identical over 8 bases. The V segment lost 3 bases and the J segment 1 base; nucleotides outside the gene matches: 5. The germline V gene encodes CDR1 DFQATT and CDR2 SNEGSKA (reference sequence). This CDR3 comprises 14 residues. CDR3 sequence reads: CSASKPSGSYEQYF. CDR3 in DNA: TGCAGTGCTAGTAAGCCTAGCGGGTCCTACGAGCAGTACTTC.

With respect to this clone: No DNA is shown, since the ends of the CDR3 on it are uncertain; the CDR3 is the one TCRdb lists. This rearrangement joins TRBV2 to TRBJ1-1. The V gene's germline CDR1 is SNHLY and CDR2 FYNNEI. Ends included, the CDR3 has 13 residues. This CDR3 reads CASILEGNTEAFF.

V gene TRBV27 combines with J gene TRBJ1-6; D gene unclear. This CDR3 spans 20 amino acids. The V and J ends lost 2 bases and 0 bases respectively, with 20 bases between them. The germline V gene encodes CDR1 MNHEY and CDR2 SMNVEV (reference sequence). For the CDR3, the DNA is TGTGCCAGCAGTTTACGTTCTCTCCTCCAAGGGAGCTCCTATAATTCACCCCTCCACTTT. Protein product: CASSLRSLLQGSSYNSPLHF.

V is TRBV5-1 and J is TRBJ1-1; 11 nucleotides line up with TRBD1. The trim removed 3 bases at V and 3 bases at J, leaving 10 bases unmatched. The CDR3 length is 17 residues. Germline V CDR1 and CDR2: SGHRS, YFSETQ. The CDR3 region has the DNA TGCGCCAGCAGCTGGTCGGAGGACAGGGGGCGGGACACTGAAGCTTTCTTT. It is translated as CASSWSEDRGRDTEAFF.

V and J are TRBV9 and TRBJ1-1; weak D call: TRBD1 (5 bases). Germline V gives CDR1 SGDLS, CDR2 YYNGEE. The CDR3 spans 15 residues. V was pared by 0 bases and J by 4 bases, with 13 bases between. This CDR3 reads CASSVAGGVFTEAFF. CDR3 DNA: TGTGCCAGCAGCGTAGCCGGAGGGGTGTTCACTGAAGCTTTCTTT.

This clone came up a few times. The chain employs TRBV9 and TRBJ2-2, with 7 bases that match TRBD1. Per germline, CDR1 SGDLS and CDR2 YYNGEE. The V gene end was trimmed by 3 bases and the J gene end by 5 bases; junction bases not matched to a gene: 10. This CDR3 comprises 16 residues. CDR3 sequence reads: CASSADKGAWTGELFF. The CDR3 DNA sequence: TGTGCCAGCAGCGCTGACAAGGGGGCCTGGACCGGGGAGCTGTTTTTT.

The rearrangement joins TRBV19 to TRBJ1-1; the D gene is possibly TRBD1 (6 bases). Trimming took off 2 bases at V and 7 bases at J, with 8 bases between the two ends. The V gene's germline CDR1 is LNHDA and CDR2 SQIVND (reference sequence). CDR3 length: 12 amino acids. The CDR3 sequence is CASSIQGIEAFF. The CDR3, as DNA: TGTGCCAGTAGTATACAGGGGATTGAAGCTTTCTTT.

The CDR3 nucleotides are TGTGCCAGCAGCATTCACAGGGCGGGTAACACTGAAGCTTTCTTT. Translation gives CASSIHRAGNTEAFF. V usage is TRBV11-2 and J usage is TRBJ1-1; tentatively, D is TRBD1 (6 bases). The germline CDR1 and CDR2 sequences are SGHAT and FQNNGV. The CDR3 covers 15 residues. V was shortened by 5 bases and J by 2 bases, with 15 bases between the two germline ends.

The CDR3 protein is CASSITSRNEQFF. The CDR3 bases are TGTGCCAGCAGTATAACTAGCAGGAATGAGCAGTTCTTC. The rearrangement joins TRBV6-5 to TRBJ2-1, with a possible D match to TRBD2 (6 bases). Deletions cut 5 bases from V and 7 bases from J, with 12 bases between. The CDR3 length is 13 residues. Germline CDR1 reads MNHEY; CDR2 reads SVGAGI.

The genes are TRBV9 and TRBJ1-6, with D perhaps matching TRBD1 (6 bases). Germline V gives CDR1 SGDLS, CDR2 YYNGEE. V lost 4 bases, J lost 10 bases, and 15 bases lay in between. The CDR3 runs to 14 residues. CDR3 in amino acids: CASSPEWGGSPLHF. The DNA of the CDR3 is TGTGCCAGCAGCCCCGAATGGGGGGGCTCACCCCTCCACTTT. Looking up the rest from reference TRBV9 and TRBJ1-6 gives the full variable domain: DSGVTQTPKHLITATGQRVTLRCSPRSGDLSVYWYQQSLDQGLQFLIQYYNGEERAKGNILERFSAQQFPDLHSELNLSSLELGDSALYFCASSPEWGGSPLHFGNGTRLTVT.

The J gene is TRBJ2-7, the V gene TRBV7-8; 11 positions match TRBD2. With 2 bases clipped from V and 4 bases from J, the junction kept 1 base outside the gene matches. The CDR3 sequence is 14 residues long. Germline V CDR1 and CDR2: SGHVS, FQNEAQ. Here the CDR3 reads CASSLPSGGYEQYF. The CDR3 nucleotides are TGTGCCAGCAGCTTACCTAGCGGGGGGTACGAGCAGTACTTC.

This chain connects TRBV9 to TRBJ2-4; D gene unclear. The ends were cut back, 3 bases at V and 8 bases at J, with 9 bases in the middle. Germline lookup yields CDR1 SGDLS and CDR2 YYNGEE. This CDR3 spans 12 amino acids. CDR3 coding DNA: TGTGCCAGCAGCGATAGTGGTGACATTCAGTACTTC. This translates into CASSDSGDIQYF.

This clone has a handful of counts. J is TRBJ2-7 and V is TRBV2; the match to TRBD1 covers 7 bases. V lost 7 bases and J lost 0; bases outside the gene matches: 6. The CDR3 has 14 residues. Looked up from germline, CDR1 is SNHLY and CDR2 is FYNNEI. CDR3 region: CASTLRDSSYEQYF. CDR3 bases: TGTGCCAGCACGCTCCGGGACAGCTCCTACGAGCAGTACTTC.

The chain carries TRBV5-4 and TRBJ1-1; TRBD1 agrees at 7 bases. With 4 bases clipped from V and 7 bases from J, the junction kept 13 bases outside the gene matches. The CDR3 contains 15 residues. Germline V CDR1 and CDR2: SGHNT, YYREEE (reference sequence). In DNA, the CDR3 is TGTGCCAGCAGCCACCCCAATCAGGGGGAATATGAAGCTTTCTTT. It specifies CASSHPNQGEYEAFF.

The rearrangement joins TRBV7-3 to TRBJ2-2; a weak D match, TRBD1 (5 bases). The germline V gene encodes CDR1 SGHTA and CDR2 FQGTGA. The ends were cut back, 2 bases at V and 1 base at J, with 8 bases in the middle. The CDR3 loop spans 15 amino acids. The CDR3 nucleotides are TGTGCCAGCAGCTTAGGGGCAGGGAACACCGGGGAGCTGTTTTTT. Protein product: CASSLGAGNTGELFF.

DNA of the CDR3: TGTGCCAGCAGTGGACAGACAGCGTACAATGAGCAGTTCTTC. It is translated as CASSGQTAYNEQFF. The chain has TRBV25-1 and TRBJ2-1; D possibly corresponds to TRBD1 (5 bases). The CDR3 covers 14 residues. CDR1 and CDR2 from the germline V gene are MGHDK and SYGVNS. The V gene lost 4 bases and the J gene lost 4 bases, with 11 bases spanning the gap.

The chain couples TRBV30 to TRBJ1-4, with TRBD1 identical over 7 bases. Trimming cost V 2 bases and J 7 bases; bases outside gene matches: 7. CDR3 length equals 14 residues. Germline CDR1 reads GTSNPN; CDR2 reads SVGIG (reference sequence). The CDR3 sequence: CAWSLRQGGEKLFF. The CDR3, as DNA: TGTGCCTGGAGTCTTAGACAGGGTGGTGAAAAACTGTTTTTT.

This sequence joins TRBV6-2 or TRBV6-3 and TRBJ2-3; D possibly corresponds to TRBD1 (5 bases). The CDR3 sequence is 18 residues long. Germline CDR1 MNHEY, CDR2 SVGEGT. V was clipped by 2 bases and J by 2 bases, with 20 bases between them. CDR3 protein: CASSYPRSRTSITDTQYF. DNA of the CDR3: TGTGCCAGCAGTTACCCGCGATCTAGGACAAGCATCACAGATACGCAGTATTTT.

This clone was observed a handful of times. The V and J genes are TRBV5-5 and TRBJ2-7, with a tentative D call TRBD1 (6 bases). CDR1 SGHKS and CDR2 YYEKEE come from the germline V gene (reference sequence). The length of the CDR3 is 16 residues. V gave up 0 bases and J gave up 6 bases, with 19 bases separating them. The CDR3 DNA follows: TGTGCCAGCAGCTTGGGCCTACAGGGTGTTGATGGCGAGCAGTACTTC. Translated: CASSLGLQGVDGEQYF.

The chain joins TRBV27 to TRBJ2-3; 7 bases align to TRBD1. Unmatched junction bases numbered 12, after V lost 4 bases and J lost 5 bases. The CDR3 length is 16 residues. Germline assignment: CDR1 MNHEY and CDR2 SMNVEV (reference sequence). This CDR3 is CASSSLDRSRGDTQYF. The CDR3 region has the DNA TGTGCCAGCAGTTCCCTGGACAGGTCACGAGGAGATACGCAGTATTTT.

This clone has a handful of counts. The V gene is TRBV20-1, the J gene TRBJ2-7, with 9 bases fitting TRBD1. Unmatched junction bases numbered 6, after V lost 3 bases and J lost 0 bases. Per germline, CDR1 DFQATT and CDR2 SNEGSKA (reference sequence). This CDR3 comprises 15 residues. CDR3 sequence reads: CSASGPGQGSYEQYF. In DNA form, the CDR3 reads TGCAGTGCTAGTGGCCCGGGACAGGGCTCCTACGAGCAGTACTTC.

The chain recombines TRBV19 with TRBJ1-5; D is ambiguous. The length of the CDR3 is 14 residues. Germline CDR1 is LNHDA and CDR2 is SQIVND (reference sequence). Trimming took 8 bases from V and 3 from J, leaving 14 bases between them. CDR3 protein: CASRGIGNNQPQHF. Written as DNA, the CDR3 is TGTGCCAGTCGGGGAATAGGAAACAATCAGCCCCAGCATTTT.

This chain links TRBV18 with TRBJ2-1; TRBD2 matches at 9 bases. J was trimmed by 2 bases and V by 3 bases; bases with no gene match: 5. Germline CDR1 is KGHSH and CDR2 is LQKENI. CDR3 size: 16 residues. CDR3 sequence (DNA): TGTGCCAGCTCACCGGGGGTAGCGGGGGCCTACAATGAGCAGTTCTTC. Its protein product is CASSPGVAGAYNEQFF.

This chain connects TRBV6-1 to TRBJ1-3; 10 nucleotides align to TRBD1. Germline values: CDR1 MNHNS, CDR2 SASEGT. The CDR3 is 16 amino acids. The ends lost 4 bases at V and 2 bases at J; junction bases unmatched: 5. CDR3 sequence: CASSGDRGITGNTIYF. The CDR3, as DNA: TGTGCCAGCAGTGGGGACAGGGGAATCACTGGAAACACCATATATTTT.

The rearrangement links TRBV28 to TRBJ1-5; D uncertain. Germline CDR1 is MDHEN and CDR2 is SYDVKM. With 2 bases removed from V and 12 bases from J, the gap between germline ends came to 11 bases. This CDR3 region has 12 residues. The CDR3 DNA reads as TGTGCCAGCAGTTTAGGCAGATCCCGCCAGCATTTT. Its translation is CASSLGRSRQHF.

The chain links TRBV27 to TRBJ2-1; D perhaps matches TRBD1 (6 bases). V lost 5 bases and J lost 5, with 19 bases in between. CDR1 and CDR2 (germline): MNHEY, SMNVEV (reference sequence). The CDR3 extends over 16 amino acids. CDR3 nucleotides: TGTGCCAGCAGTCCGCCCCGGACAGTCCTCCACAATGAGCAGTTCTTC. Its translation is CASSPPRTVLHNEQFF.

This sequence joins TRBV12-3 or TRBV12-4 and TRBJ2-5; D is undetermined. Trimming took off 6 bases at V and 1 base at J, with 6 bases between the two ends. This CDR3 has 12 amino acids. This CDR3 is CASSRTQETQYF. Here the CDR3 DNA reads TGTGCCAGCAGCAGAACCCAAGAGACCCAGTACTTC.

The CDR3 loop is CASSLSVDPLHF. In DNA form, the CDR3 reads TGTGCCAGCAGCTTATCGGTTGATCCCCTCCACTTT. V is TRBV7-2 and J is TRBJ1-6; D call uncertain. The CDR3 has 12 residues. Germline CDR1 and CDR2: SGHTA and FQGNSA. V was cut by 2 bases and J by 13 bases, with 9 bases left in between.

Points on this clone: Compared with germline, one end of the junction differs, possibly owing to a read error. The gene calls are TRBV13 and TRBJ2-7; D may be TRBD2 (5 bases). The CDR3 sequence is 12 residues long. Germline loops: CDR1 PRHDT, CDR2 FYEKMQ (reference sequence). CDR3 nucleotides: TGTGCCAGCAGACTCGCTTCGGGGTCGTGGGACTTC. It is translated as CASRLASGSWDF. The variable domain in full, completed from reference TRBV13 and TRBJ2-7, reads AAGVIQSPRHLIKEKRETATLKCYPIPRHDTVYWYQQGPGQDPQFLISFYEKMQSDKGSIPDRFSAQQFSDYHSELNMSSLELGDSALYFCASRLASGSWDFGPGTRLTVT.

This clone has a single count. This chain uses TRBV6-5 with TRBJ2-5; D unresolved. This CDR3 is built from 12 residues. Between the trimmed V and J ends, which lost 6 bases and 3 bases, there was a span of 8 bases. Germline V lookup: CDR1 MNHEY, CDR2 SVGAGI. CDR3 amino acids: CASSQLKETQYF. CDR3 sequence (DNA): TGTGCCAGCAGCCAACTGAAAGAGACCCAGTACTTC.

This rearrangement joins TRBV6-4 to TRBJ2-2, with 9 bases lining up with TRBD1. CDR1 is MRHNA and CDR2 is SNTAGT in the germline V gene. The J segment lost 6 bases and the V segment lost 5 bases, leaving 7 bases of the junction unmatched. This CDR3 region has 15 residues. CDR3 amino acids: CASSNWTGESGELFF. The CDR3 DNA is TGTGCCAGCAGTAACTGGACAGGGGAATCCGGGGAGCTGTTTTTT.